Detailed here is one T cell receptor (beta chain). This entry is derived from a study of blood T cell repertoires in COVID-19. Participants, about 18 to 90 years old, spanned 24 US areas. The germline CDR1 and CDR2 sequences are MNHEY and SMNVEV (reference sequence). The length of the CDR3 is 15 residues. Unmatched junction bases numbered 11, after V lost 10 bases and J lost 0 bases. Original data processing: Estimates of nucleated cell counts were drawn from the amplification of reference gene primers. Measured with immunoSEQ multiplex PCR; TCRdb has only the in-frame clones, and not every one. D and trimming were read from the DNA, whereas the V and J calls and clone size are those reported in that table. The sample has 400,000 to 550,000 clones, 70% to 90% seen once.

The TCR sequence derives from a woman in her late teens or twenties with acute COVID-19. Sequencing was carried out using PBMCs or T cells enriched from blood (not recorded which). The V call is TRBV27, the J call TRBJ2-7, with 8 nucleotides matching TRBD1. The CDR3 nucleotides read TGTGCCACCCAAAGAGGACAGGGAAGCTCCTACGAGCAGTACTTC. Encoded protein: CATQRGQGSSYEQYF.